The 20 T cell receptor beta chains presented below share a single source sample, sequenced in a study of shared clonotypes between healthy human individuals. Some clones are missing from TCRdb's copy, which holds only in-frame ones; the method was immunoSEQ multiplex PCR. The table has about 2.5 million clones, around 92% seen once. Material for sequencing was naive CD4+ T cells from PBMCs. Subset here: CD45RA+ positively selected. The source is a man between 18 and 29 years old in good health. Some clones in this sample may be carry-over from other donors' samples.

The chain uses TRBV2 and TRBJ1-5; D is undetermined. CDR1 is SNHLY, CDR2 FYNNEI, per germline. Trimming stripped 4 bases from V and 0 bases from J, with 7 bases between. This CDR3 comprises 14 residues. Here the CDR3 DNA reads TGTGCCAGCAGTGGGCAGGCTAGCAATCAGCCCCAGCATTTT. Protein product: CASSGQASNQPQHF.

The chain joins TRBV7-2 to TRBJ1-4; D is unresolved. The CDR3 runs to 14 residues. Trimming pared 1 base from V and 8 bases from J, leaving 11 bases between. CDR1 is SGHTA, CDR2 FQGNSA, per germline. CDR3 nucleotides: TGTGCCAGCAGCTTAGTTTTCGGTGGAGAAAAACTGTTTTTT. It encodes CASSLVFGGEKLFF.

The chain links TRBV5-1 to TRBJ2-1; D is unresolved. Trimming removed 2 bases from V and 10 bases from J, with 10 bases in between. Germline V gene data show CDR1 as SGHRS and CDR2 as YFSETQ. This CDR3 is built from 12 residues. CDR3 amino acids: CASSLGHREQFF. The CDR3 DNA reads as TGCGCCAGCAGCTTAGGTCACCGGGAGCAGTTCTTC.

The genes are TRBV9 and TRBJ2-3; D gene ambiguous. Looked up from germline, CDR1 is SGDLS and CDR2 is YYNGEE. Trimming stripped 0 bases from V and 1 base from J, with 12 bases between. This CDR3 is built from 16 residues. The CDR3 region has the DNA TGTGCCAGCAGCGTAGGAACGGGCCCCGGCACAGATACGCAGTATTTT. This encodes CASSVGTGPGTDTQYF.

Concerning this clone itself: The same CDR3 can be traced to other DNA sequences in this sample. CDR3 coding DNA: TGTGCCAGCTCACCTGGAGGGACTTACGAGCAGTACTTC. Its protein product is CASSPGGTYEQYF. The rearrangement joins TRBV18 to TRBJ2-7; perhaps TRBD2 as D (6 bases). This CDR3 is built from 13 residues. The germline V gene encodes CDR1 KGHSH and CDR2 LQKENI. V shed 3 bases and J shed 4 bases, with 10 bases lying between them.

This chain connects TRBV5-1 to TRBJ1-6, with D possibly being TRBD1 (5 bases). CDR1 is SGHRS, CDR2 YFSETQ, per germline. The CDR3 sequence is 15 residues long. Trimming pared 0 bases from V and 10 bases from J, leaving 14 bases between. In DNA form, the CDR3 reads TGCGCCAGCAGCTTGGTCGGACAATCGGGATCACCCCTCCACTTT. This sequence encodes CASSLVGQSGSPLHF.

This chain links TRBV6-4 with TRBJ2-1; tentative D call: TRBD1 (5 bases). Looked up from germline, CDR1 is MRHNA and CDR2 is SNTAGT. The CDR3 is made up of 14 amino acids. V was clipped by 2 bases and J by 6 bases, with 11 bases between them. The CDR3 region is CASSDRGVLNEQFF. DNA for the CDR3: TGTGCCAGCAGTGACAGGGGCGTGCTCAATGAGCAGTTCTTC.

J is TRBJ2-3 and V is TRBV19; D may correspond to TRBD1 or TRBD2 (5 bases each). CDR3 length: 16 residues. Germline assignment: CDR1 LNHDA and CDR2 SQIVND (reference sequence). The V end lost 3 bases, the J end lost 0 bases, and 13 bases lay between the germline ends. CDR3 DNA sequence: TGTGCCAGTAGTATTAAAGGGACCTCCAGCACAGATACGCAGTATTTT. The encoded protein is CASSIKGTSSTDTQYF.

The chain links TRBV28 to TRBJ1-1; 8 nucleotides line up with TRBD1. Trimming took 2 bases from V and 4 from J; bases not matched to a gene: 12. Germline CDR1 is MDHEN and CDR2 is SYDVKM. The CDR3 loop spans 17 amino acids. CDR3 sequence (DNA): TGTGCCAGCAGTTTAAGGTACGGCAGGGGGCCGAGCACTGAAGCTTTCTTT. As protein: CASSLRYGRGPSTEAFF.

CDR3 sequence: CASSETGTGNRETQYF. The CDR3 nucleotides read TGTGCCAGCAGTGAGACCGGGACAGGCAACCGAGAGACCCAGTACTTC. V is TRBV2 and J is TRBJ2-5; TRBD1 agrees at 8 bases. With V trimmed by 3 bases and J by 4 bases, 10 bases remained unmatched. The CDR3 covers 16 residues. Looked up from germline, CDR1 is SNHLY and CDR2 is FYNNEI.

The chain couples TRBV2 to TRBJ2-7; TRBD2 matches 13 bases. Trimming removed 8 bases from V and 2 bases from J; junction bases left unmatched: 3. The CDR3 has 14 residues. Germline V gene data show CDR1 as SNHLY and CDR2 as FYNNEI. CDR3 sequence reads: CASRTSGGTYEQYF. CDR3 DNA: TGTGCCAGCCGGACTAGCGGGGGTACCTACGAGCAGTACTTC.

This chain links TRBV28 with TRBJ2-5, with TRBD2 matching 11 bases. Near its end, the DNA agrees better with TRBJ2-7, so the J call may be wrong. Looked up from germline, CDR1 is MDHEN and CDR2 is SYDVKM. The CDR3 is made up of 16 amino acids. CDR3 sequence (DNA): TGTGCCAGCAGGACCGGGACTAGCGGATTCTCCTACGAGCAGTACTTC. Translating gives CASRTGTSGFSYEQYF.

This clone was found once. CDR3 sequence reads: CASSPAGQGEVGNTIYF. The CDR3 region has the DNA TGTGCCAGCAGTCCCGCGGGACAGGGGGAGGTTGGAAACACCATATATTTT. The chain links TRBV27 to TRBJ1-3; TRBD1 agrees at 11 bases. The CDR3 loop spans 17 amino acids. The V gene's germline CDR1 is MNHEY and CDR2 SMNVEV (reference sequence). J lost 3 bases, V lost 5 bases, and 9 bases had no gene match.

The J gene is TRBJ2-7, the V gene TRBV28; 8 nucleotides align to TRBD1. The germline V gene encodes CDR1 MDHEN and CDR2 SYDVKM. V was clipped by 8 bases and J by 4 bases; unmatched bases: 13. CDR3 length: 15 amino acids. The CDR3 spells CASLGTGQGAYEQYF. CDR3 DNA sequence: TGTGCCAGCCTCGGGACGGGTCAGGGGGCATACGAGCAGTACTTC.

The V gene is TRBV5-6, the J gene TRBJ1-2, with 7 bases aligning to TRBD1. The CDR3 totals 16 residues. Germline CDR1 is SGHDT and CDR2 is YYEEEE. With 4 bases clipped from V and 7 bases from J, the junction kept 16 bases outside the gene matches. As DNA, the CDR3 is TGTGCCAGCAGCGATAGACAGGGCTCGTTTTGGGTTGGCTACACCTTC. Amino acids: CASSDRQGSFWVGYTF.

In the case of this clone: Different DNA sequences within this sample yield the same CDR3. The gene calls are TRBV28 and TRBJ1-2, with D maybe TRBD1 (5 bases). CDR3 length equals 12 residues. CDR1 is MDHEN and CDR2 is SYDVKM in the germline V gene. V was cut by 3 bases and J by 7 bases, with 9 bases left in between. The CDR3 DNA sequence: TGTGCCAGCAGTTTTCTGGGGGGTGGCTACACCTTC. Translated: CASSFLGGGYTF.

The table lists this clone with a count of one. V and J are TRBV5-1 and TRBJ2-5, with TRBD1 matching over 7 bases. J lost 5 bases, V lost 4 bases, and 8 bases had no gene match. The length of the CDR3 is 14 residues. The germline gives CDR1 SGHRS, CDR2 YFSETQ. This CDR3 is CASSRQGGEETQYF. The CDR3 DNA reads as TGCGCCAGCAGCCGACAGGGTGGGGAGGAGACCCAGTACTTC.

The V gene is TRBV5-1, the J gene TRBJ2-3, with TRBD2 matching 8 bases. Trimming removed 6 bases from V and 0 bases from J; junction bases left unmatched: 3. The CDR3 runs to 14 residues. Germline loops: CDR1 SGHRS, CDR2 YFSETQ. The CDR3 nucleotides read TGCGCCAGCATAGGGACTAGTAGCACAGATACGCAGTATTTT. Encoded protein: CASIGTSSTDTQYF.

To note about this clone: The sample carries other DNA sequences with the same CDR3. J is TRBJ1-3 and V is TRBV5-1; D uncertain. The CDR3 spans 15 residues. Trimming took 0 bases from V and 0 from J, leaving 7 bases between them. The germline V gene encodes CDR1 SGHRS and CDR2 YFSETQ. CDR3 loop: CASSLGWSSGNTIYF. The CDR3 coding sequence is TGCGCCAGCAGCTTGGGTTGGAGCTCTGGAAACACCATATATTTT.

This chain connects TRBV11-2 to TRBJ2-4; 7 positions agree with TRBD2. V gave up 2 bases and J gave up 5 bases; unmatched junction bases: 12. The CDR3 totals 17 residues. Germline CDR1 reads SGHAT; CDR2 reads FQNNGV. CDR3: CASSLPTWGRAENIQYF. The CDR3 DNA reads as TGTGCCAGCAGCTTACCCACCTGGGGGAGGGCCGAAAACATTCAGTACTTC.